This TCR beta chain emerged from a study of control samples from healthy donors and cancer patients. V was clipped by 3 bases and J by 3 bases, with 5 bases between them. The CDR3 runs 12 residues. CDR1 SEHNR and CDR2 FQNEAQ come from the germline V gene (reference sequence). Assay used: immunoSEQ multiplex PCR; TCRdb lists only in-frame clones, some missing. The repertoire has more than 25,000 clones, roughly 94% of them found once; the top ten carry about 6.2%. The receptor was isolated from a man aged 60 to 69 in good health. The material sequenced was blood. The V and J genes are TRBV7-9 and TRBJ1-2; D is uncertain. This CDR3 is CASSFDYYGYTF. For the CDR3, the DNA is TGTGCCAGCAGCTTTGATTACTATGGCTACACCTTC.